This TCR beta chain was recorded in a study of blood T cell repertoires in COVID-19 (dated by TCRdb to the early 2020s). The study in broad terms: Samples covering the acute and convalescent phases of COVID-19 were provided by collaborators in the United States, Italy and Spain. Sample metadata almost always included a de-identified subject ID, COVID-19 status, age in years and sex. HLA class I and class II types, where available, came from metadata supplied by the sample provider rather than from assay-based typing. Subjects who had been exposed to COVID-19, were actively infected with it, or had recovered from it provided the deeply sampled blood TCRbeta repertoires that made up the dataset. Samples came from the ongoing ImmuneRACE study (first 160 participants) plus 1,254 subjects from 6 global collaborators. The material from the prospective study consisted of cDNA or gDNA derived from T cells, B-cell-depleted T cells, or PBMCs. The repertoires were made available in a free public database intended to serve as a resource for research on the immune response to SARS-CoV-2. Overall study results and their limits: How much clinical and demographic metadata was included differed by source and by participant, and the metadata was provided uncurated.

The immunoSEQ Assay, a bias-controlled multiplex PCR, was used to amplify TCRbeta CDR3 regions from genomic DNA. The authors processed their data as follows. Nucleated cell counts per sample were estimated from amplification of reference gene primers within the assay. To quantify the absolute abundance of each unique TCRbeta CDR3 rearrangement, sequence reads were collapsed and filtered. For each sample, productive Simpson clonality was calculated as the square root of Simpson's diversity index across productive rearrangements. TCRdb holds this immuneACCESS table with in-frame rearrangements only. Some clones are missing; in checked studies, unresolved V genes explain under half, and the rest has no known cause. V and J calls and clone size are given by that table; D and trimming were obtained from the DNA. Within this sample are roughly 120,000 clones, with over 75% of them counted one time only. Roughly 2% of the sample lies in the top ten.

Regarding this clone: Which antigen it targets is not known. Base qualities are not at hand, and no much larger clone is one base apart.

Each collaborating institution followed its own protocols to collect whole blood in K2EDTA tubes. For TCRbeta analysis, collaborator samples were shipped as frozen whole blood, as isolated PBMCs, or as DNA extracted from either sample type. This receptor was identified in a human donor with active COVID-19. The donor label of this sample is uncertain. Sequenced: peripheral blood.

The CDR3 is CASSLTRTSGGSSYEQYF. The DNA sequence follows: TGTGCCAGCAGCTTGACTAGGACTAGCGGGGGGAGCTCCTACGAGCAGTACTTC. The rearranged chain carries TRBV5-4 and TRBJ2-7, and 14 bases in between align with TRBD2. Relative to germline, V is missing 1 base and J is missing 0 bases, with 6 bases of the junction outside any gene match. From the germline V gene (reference sequence), CDR1 is SGHNT and CDR2 is YYREEE. The CDR3 numbers 18 residues from cysteine through phenylalanine. The read is trimmed to its CDR3 DNA, 54 bases read in frame from base 1.